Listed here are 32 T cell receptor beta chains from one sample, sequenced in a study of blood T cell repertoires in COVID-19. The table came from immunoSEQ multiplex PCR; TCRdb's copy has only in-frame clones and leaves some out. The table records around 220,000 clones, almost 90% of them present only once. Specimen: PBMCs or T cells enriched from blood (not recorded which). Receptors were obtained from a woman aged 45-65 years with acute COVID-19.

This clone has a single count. CDR3 nucleotides: TGTGCCAGCAGCCAAAATCCTACAGAAGGTTTTTACGAGCAGTACTTC. This encodes CASSQNPTEGFYEQYF. This chain uses TRBV4-2 with TRBJ2-7; D gene uncertain. In germline, CDR1 is LGHNA, CDR2 YNFKEQ. Between the trimmed V and J ends, which lost 2 bases and 4 bases, there was a span of 18 bases. The CDR3 spans 16 residues.

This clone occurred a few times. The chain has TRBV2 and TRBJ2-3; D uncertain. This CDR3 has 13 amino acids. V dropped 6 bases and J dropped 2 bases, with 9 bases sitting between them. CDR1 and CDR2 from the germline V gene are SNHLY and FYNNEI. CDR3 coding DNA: TGTGCCAGCAGAGGAGAAAACACAGATACGCAGTATTTT. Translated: CASRGENTDTQYF.

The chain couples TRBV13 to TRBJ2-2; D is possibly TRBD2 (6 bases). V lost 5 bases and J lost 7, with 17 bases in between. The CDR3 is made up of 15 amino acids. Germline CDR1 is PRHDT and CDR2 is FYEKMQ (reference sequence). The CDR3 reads CASSQWGEIGGELFF. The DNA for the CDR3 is TGTGCCAGCAGCCAATGGGGGGAAATAGGCGGGGAGCTGTTTTTT.

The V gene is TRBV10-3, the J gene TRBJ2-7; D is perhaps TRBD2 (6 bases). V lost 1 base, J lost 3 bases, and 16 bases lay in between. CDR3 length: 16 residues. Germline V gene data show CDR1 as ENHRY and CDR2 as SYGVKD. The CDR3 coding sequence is TGTGCCATCAGTGAGTGGGGTAGGAGGGGAGGCTACGAGCAGTACTTC. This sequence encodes CAISEWGRRGGYEQYF.

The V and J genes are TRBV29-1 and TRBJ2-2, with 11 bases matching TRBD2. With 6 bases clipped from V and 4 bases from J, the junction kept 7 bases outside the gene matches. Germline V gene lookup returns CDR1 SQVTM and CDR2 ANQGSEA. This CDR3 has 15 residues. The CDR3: CSVSRGTSGTGELFF. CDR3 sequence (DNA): TGCAGCGTCAGTCGGGGGACTAGCGGCACCGGGGAGCTGTTTTTT.

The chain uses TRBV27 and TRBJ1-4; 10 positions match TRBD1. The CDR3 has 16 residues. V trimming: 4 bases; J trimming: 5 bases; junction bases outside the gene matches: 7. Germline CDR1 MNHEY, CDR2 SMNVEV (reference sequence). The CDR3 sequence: CASSYKMGQGNEKLFF. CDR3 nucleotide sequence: TGTGCCAGCAGTTATAAAATGGGACAGGGGAATGAAAAACTGTTTTTT.

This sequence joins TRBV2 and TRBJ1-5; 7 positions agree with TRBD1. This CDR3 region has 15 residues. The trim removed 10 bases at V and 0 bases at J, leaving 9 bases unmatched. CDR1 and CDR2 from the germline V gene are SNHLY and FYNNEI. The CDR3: CATRRQGNSNQPQHF. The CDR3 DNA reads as TGTGCCACCCGAAGACAGGGAAATAGCAATCAGCCCCAGCATTTT.

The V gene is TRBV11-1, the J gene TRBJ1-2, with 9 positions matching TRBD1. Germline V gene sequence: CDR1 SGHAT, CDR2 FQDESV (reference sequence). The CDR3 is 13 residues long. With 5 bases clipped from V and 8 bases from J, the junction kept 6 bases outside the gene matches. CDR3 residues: CASSAWTGEGYTF. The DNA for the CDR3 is TGTGCCAGCAGCGCCTGGACAGGGGAGGGCTACACCTTC.

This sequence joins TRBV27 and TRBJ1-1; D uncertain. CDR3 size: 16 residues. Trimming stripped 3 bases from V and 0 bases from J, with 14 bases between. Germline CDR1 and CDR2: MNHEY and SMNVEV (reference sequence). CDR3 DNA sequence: TGTGCCAGCAGTTTTCAGGCTTCATTTATGAACACTGAAGCTTTCTTT. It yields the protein CASSFQASFMNTEAFF.

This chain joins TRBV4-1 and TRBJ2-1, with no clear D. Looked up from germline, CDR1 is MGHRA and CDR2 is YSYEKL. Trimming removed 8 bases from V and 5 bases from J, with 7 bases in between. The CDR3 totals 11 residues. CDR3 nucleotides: TGCGCCAGCGGAAGCGACAATGAGCAGTTCTTC. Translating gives CASGSDNEQFF.

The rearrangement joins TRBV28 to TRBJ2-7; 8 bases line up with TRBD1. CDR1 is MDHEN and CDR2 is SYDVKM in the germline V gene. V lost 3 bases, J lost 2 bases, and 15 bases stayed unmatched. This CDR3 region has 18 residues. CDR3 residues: CASSFPSLRQGIPYEQYF. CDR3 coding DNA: TGTGCCAGCAGTTTCCCTTCCCTTCGACAGGGGATACCCTACGAGCAGTACTTC.

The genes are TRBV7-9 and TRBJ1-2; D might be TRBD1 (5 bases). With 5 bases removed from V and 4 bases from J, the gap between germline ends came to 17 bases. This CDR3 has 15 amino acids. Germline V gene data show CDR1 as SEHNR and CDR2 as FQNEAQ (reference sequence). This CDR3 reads CASSKDHGGSYGYTF. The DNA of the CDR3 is TGTGCCAGCAGCAAGGACCATGGGGGGTCCTATGGCTACACCTTC.

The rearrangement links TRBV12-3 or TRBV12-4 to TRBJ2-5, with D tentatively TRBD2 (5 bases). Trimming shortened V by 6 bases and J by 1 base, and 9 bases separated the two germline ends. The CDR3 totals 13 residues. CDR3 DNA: TGTGCCAGCAGCCTCCGGGGCCAAGAGACCCAGTACTTC. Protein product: CASSLRGQETQYF.

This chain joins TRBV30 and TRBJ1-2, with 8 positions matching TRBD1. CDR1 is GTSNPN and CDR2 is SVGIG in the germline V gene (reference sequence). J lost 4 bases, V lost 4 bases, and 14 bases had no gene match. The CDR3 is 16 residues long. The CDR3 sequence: CAWTASAGGFFYGYTF. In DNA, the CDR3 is TGTGCCTGGACAGCTTCGGCAGGGGGCTTTTTCTATGGCTACACCTTC.

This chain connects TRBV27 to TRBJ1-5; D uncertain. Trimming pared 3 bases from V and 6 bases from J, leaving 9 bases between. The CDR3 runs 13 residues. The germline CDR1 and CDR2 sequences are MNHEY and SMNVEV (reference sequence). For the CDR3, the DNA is TGTGCCAGCAGTTTGGAGGCTAGTCAGCCCCAGCATTTT. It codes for CASSLEASQPQHF.

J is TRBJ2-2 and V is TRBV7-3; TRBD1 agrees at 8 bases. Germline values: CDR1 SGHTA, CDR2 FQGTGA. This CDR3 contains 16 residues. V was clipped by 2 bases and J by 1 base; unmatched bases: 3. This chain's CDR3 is CASSLGGQVNTGELFF. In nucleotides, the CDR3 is TGTGCCAGCAGCTTAGGGGGACAGGTGAACACCGGGGAGCTGTTTTTT.

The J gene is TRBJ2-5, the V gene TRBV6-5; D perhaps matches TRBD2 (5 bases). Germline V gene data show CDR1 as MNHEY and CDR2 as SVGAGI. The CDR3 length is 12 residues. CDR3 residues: CACGRGQETQYF. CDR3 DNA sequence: TGTGCGTGTGGTCGGGGCCAAGAGACCCAGTACTTC.

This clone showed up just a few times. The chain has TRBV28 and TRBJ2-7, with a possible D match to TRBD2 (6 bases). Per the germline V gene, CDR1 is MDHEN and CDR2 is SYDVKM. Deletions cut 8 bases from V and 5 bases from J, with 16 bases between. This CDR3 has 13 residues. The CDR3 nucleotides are TGTGCCAGCCTGGGAGGTTTTATCAACGAGCAGTACTTC. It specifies CASLGGFINEQYF.

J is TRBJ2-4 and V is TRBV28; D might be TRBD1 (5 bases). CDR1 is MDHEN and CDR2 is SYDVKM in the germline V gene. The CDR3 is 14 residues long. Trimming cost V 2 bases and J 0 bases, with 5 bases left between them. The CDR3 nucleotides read TGTGCCAGCAGTTTAACAGGAGCCAAAAACATTCAGTACTTC. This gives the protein CASSLTGAKNIQYF.

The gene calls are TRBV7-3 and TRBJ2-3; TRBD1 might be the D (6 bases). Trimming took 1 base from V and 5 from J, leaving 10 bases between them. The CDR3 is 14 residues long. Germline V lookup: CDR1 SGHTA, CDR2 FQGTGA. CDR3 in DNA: TGTGCCAGCAGCTTAAACATAGGGGGAGATACGCAGTATTTT. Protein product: CASSLNIGGDTQYF.

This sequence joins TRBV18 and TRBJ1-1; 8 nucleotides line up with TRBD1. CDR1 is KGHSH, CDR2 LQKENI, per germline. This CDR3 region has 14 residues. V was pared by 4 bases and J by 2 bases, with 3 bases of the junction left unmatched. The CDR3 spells CASSRDRKNTEAFF. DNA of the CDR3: TGTGCCAGCTCACGGGACAGGAAAAACACTGAAGCTTTCTTT.

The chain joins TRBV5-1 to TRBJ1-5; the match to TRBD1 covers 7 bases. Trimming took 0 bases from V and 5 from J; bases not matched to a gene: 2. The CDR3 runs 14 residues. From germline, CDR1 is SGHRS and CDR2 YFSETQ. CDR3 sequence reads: CASSLGDRHQPQHF. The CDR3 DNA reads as TGCGCCAGCAGCTTGGGGGACAGACATCAGCCCCAGCATTTT.

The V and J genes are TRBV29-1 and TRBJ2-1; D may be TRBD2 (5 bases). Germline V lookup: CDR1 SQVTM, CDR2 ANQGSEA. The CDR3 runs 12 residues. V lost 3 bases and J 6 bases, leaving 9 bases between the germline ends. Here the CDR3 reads CSVDYGVNEQFF. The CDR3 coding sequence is TGCAGCGTTGATTACGGGGTCAATGAGCAGTTCTTC.

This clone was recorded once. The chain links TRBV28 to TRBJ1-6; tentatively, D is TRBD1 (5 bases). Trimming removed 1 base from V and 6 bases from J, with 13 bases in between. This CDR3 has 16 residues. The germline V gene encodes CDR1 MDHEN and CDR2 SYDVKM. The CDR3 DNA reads TGTGCCAGCAGTTTATATAGGGGAGGTGGTAATTCACCCCTCCACTTT. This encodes CASSLYRGGGNSPLHF.

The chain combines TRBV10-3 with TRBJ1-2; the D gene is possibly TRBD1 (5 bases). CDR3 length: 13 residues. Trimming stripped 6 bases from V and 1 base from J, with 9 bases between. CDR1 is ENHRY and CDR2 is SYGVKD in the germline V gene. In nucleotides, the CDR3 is TGTGCCATCAGCCCGGACATTAACTATGGCTACACCTTC. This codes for CAISPDINYGYTF.

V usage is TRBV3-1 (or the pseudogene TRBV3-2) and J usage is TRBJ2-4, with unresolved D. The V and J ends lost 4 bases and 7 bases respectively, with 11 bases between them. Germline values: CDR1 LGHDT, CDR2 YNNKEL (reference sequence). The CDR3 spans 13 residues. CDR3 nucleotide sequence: TGTGCCAGCAGCCCATATCCAGCGAACATTCAGTACTTC. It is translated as CASSPYPANIQYF.

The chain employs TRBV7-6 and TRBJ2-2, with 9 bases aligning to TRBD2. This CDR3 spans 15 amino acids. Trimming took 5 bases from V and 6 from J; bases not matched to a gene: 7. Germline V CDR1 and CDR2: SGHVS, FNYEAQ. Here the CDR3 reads CASSRGGREPGELFF. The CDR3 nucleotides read TGTGCCAGCAGCCGGGGCGGGAGGGAACCCGGGGAGCTGTTTTTT.

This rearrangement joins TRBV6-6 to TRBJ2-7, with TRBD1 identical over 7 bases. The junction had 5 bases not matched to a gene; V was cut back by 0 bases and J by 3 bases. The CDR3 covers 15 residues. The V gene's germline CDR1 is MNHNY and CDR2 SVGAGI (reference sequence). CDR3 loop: CASSYSEGQFYEQYF. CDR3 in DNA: TGTGCCAGCAGTTACTCAGAGGGACAGTTCTACGAGCAGTACTTC.

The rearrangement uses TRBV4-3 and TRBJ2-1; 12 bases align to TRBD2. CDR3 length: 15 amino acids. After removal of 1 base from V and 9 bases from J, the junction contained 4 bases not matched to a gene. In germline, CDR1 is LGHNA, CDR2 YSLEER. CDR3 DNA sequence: TGCGCCAGCAGCCAAGCCCGACTAGCGGGAGCTGAGCAGTTCTTC. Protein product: CASSQARLAGAEQFF.

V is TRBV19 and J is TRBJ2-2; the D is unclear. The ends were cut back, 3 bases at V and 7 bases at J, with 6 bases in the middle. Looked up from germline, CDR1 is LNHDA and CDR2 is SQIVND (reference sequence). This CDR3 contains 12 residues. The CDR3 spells CASSIYNGELFF. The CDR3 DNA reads TGTGCCAGTAGTATTTATAACGGGGAGCTGTTTTTT. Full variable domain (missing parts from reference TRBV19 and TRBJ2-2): DGGITQSPKYLFRKEGQNVTLSCEQNLNHDAMYWYRQDPGQGLRLIYYSQIVNDFQKGDIAEGYSVSREKKESFPLTVTSAQKNPTAFYLCASSIYNGELFFGEGSRLTVL.

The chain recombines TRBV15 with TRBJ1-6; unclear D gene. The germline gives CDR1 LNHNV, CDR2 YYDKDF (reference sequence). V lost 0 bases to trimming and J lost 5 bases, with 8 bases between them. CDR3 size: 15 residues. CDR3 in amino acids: CATSREDGDNSPLHF. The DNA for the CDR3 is TGTGCCACCAGCAGAGAAGACGGGGATAATTCACCCCTCCACTTT.

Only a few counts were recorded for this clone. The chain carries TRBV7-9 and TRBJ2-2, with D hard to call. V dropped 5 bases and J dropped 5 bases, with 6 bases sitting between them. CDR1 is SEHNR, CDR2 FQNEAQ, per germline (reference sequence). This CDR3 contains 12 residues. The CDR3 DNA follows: TGTGCCAGCAGCCCCTCGACCGGGGAGCTGTTTTTT. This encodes CASSPSTGELFF.